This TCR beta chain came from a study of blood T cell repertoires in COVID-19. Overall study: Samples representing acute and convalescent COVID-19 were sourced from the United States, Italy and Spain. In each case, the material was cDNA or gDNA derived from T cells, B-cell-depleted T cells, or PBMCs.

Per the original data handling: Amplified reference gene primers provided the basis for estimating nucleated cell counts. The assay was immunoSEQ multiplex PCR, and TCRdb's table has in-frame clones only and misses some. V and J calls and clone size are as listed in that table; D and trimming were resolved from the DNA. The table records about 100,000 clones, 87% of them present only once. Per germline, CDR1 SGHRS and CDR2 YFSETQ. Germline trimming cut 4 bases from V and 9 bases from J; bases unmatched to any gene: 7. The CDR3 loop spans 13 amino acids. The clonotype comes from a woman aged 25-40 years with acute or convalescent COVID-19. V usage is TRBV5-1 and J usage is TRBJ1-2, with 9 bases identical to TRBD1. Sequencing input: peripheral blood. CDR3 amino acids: CASSLGQGYSYTF. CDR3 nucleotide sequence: TGCGCCAGCAGCCTGGGACAGGGTTATAGCTACACCTTC.